This TCR beta chain is from a study of blood T cell repertoires in COVID-19. Study details: Samples taken during acute and convalescent COVID-19 were collected in the United States, Italy and Spain. T cells, B-cell-depleted T cells, or PBMCs provided the cDNA or gDNA that served as material.

V was shortened by 5 bases and J by 7 bases, with 11 bases between the two germline ends. The germline V gene has CDR1 DFQATT and CDR2 SNEGSKA (reference sequence). CDR3 size: 11 residues. This table comes from immunoSEQ multiplex PCR, and its TCRdb copy is limited to in-frame clones, with some not included. The sample lists tens of thousands of clones, about 80% occurring once. Sequenced sample: peripheral blood. The chain is built from TRBV20-1 and TRBJ1-1, with D tentatively TRBD1 (6 bases). This TCR came from a woman aged 70 to 79 with acute or convalescent COVID-19. CDR3 residues: CSADPTGEAFF. CDR3 bases: TGCAGTGCTGATCCGACAGGTGAAGCTTTCTTT.